This T cell receptor (beta chain) came from a study of blood T cell repertoires in COVID-19. Whole-study context: The origin of the acute and convalescent COVID-19 samples was the United States, Italy and Spain. T cells, B-cell-depleted T cells, or PBMCs provided the cDNA or gDNA that served as material.

The assay was immunoSEQ multiplex PCR, and TCRdb's table has in-frame clones only and misses some. The table records 180,000 or so clones, 86% of them present only once. This TCR came from a man in his 60s with acute or convalescent COVID-19. Sequencing was carried out using peripheral blood.

CDR3 region: CAWATGRTEKLFF. The DNA for the CDR3 is TGTGCCTGGGCGACAGGTCGGACTGAAAAACTGTTTTTT. V is TRBV30 and J is TRBJ1-4, with a possible D match to TRBD1 (6 bases). V was pared by 5 bases and J by 7 bases, with 14 bases between. CDR1 and CDR2 from the germline V gene are GTSNPN and SVGIG (reference sequence). The CDR3 is made up of 13 amino acids.